This T cell receptor beta chain comes out of a study of T-cell reconstitution after alpha-beta-depleted transplantation in children. Study-wide findings and caveats: Among T cells one year after transplant, newly produced cells accounted for most counts and diversity. In patients about two months after transplant, alpha-beta T cells reportedly arose from several hundred expanded graft clones.

Researchers prepared the TCRbeta library using unique molecular identifiers, the study reports. TCRdb reprocessed the PCR reads via MiXCR and lists one record per CDR3 protein. The data contain about 440,000 distinct CDR3 sequences, roughly 43% of them singletons. The V segment lost 6 bases and the J segment 7 bases; nucleotides outside the gene matches: 9. CDR3 size: 15 residues. Germline lookup yields CDR1 MNHNS and CDR2 SASEGT. As concerns this clonotype: Antigen unknown.

V usage is TRBV6-1 and J usage is TRBJ2-1, with 10 bases identical to TRBD2. The clonotype comes from a girl under 10 years old with aplastic anemia, due to receive a stem cell transplant. The sequencing used PBMCs, collected before TCRalphabeta/CD19-depleted stem cell transplant. Here the CDR3 reads CASSQPAGGINEQFF. The CDR3, as DNA: TGTGCCAGCAGCCAACCAGCGGGAGGGATAAATGAGCAGTTCTTC.